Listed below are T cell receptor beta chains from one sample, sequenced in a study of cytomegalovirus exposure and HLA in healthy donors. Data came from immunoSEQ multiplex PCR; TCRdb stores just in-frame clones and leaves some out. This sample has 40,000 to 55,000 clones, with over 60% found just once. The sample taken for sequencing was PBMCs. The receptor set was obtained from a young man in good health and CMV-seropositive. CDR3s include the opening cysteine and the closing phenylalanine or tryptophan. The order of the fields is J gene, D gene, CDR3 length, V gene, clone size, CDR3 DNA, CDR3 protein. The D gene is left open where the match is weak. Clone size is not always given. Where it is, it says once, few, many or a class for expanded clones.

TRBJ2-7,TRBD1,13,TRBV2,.,TGTGCCAGCAGAGGACAGGCAGAATACGAGCAGTACTTC,CASRGQAEYEQYF
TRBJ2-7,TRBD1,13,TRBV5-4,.,TGTGCCAGCAGCGTAGACAGGGGGGTCGAGCAGTACTTC,CASSVDRGVEQYF
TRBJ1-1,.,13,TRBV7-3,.,TGTGCCAGCAGTCGACAGCGCAACACTGAAGCTTTCTTT,CASSRQRNTEAFF
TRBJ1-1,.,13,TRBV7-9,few,TGTGCCAGCAGCTTAGTTACAGGTCTTGAAGCTTTCTTT,CASSLVTGLEAFF
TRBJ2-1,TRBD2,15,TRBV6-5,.,TGTGCCAGCATAAGCACTAGCGGCTCGGCTAATGAGCAGTTCTTC,CASISTSGSANEQFF
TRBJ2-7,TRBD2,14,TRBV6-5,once,TGTGCCAGCAGTTCCAGCGGGGCCTCCTACGAGCAGTACTTC,CASSSSGASYEQYF
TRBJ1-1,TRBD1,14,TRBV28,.,TGTGCCAGCAGTTCCCAATCAGGGGGGACTGAAGCTTTCTTT,CASSSQSGGTEAFF
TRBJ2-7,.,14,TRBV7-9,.,TGTGCCAGCAGCTCTAGTGGGGCCTACTACGAGCAGTACTTC,CASSSSGAYYEQYF
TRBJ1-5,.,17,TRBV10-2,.,TGCGCCAGCAGTGAGGGACGCCCGGGCGGGAGCAATCAGCCCCAGCATTTT,CASSEGRPGGSNQPQHF
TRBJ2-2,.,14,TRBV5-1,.,TGCGCCAGCAGCTTGGATCTAGCCACCGGGGAGCTGTTTTTT,CASSLDLATGELFF
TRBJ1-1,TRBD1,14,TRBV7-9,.,TGTGCCAGCCAACCGGGACAGGAGACCACTGAAGCTTTCTTT,CASQPGQETTEAFF
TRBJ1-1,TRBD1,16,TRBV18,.,TGTGCCAGCTCGCCATCCCAGACAGGGGGCATCGCTGAAGCTTTCTTT,CASSPSQTGGIAEAFF
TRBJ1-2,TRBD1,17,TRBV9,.,TGTGCCAGCAGCGTAGTAGCAAAACGGGGGACAGGGTATGGCTACACCTTC,CASSVVAKRGTGYGYTF
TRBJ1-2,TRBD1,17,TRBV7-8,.,TGTGCCAGCAGCTTATCACCGGGACAGAAGGCTAACTATGGCTACACCTTC,CASSLSPGQKANYGYTF
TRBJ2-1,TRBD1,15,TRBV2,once,TGTGCCAGCAGTCCTCCGGGACAGGGGTCCAATGAGCAGTTCTTC,CASSPPGQGSNEQFF
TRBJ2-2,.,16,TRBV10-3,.,TGTGCCATCAGTGAGTCGAAAGGGCAGGGCTCGGGGGAGCTGTTTTTT,CAISESKGQGSGELFF
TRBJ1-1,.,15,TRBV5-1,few,TGCGCCAGCTGCCCCTCAGGGGAGAGGAAGATTGAAGCTTTCTTT,CASCPSGERKIEAFF
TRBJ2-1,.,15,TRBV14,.,TGTGCCAGCAGCCAAGGCCCCCTAGTCTACAATGAGCAGTTCTTC,CASSQGPLVYNEQFF
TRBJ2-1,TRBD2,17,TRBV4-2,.,TGTGCCAGCAGCCAAGATGTAGCGGGGGGGGCCTACAATGAGCAGTTCTTC,CASSQDVAGGAYNEQFF
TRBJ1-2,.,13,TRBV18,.,TGTGCCAGCTCACCATTAGCCGATTATGGCTACACCTTC,CASSPLADYGYTF
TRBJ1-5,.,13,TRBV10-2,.,TGCGCCAGCACTGGGGGGAGCAATCAGCCCCAGCATTTT,CASTGGSNQPQHF
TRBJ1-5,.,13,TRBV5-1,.,TGCGCCAGCAGCTTTGAGGTCAATCAGCCCCAGCATTTT,CASSFEVNQPQHF
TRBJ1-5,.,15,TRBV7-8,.,TGTGCCAGCAGCAACATCTTGAACAGCAATCAGCCCCAGCATTTT,CASSNILNSNQPQHF
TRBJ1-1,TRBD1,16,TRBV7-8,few,TGTGCCAGCAGCTTCAAGACAGGGGGCAGGCCAACTGAAGCTTTCTTT,CASSFKTGGRPTEAFF
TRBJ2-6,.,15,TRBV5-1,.,TGCGCCAGCAGCCGAGATTTCTCTGGGGCCAACGTCCTGACTTTC,CASSRDFSGANVLTF
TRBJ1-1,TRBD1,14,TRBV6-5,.,TGTGCCGTCCTTCAGGGGGCGCGGGACACTGAAGCTTTCTTT,CAVLQGARDTEAFF
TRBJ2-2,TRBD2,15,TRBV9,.,TGTGCCAGCAGCGCTAGCGGGGGGTATCCGGGGGAGCTGTTTTTT,CASSASGGYPGELFF
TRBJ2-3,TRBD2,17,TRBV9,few,TGTGCCAGCAGCGTAGTGGGGAGCGGGGGGGCAGGTGATACGCAGTATTTT,CASSVVGSGGAGDTQYF
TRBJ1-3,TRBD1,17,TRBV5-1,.,TGCGCCAGCAGCGGAGACCTGACAGGGGCTAAGGGAAACACCATATATTTT,CASSGDLTGAKGNTIYF
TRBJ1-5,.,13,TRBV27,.,TGTGCCAGCAGCCTGGAGGGCGCGCGGCCCCAGCATTTT,CASSLEGARPQHF
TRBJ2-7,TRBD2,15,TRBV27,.,TGTGCCAGCAGTTTATCGAGGGGACTAGCTATCGAGCAGTACTTC,CASSLSRGLAIEQYF
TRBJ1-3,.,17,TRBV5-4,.,TGTGCCAGCAGCACCGGGGGGAACTCCTTCTCTGGAAACACCATATATTTT,CASSTGGNSFSGNTIYF
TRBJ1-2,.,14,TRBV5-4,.,TGTGCCAGCGGTAATGGGCAAGAACTCTATGGCTACACCTTC,CASGNGQELYGYTF
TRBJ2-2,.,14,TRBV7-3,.,TGTGCCAGCAGCTCAGGGTCGTGGACCGGGGAGCTGTTTTTT,CASSSGSWTGELFF
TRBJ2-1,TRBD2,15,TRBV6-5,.,TGTGCCAGCAGTTCTCTGACTAGCGTCATCGATGAGCAGTTCTTC,CASSSLTSVIDEQFF
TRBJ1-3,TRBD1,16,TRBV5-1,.,TGCGCCAGCAGCTGGAACGGACAGGGGGGTGGAAACACCATATATTTT,CASSWNGQGGGNTIYF
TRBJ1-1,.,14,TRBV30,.,TGTGCCTGGAGTGTGAGGAAAGGGGACACTGAAGCTTTCTTT,CAWSVRKGDTEAFF
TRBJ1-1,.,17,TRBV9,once,TGTGCCAGCAGCGTGGGAAAGGACATGAGGAGTTATGCTGAAGCTTTCTTT,CASSVGKDMRSYAEAFF
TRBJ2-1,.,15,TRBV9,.,TGTGCCAGCAGCGCGCCCGAGGAGGGGCGGAATGAGCAGTTCTTC,CASSAPEEGRNEQFF
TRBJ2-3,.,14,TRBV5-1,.,TGCGCCAGCAGCTTGGGGGGCCCCACAGATACGCAGTATTTT,CASSLGGPTDTQYF
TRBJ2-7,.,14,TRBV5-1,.,TGCGCCAGCAGCAAGGACACCGCGCTACGCGAGCAGTACTTC,CASSKDTALREQYF